This record concerns one T cell receptor beta chain sequence. These data belong to a study of control samples from healthy donors and cancer patients. V trimming: 5 bases; J trimming: 4 bases; junction bases outside the gene matches: 11. Germline-derived CDR1 and CDR2 are KGHDR and SFDVKD. The CDR3 covers 18 residues. Here immunoSEQ multiplex PCR was the method, and the copy in TCRdb shows in-frame clones only, minus some. This table holds about 130,000 clones, roughly 89% found once. This TCR was recovered from a man aged 45-65 years with head and neck cancer. The gene calls are TRBV24-1 and TRBJ2-1, with 12 bases lining up with TRBD2. Sequencing input: PBMCs. CDR3 region: CATSVGGETSGRYNEQFF. The CDR3 DNA is TGTGCCACCAGTGTCGGGGGCGAGACTAGCGGGAGATACAATGAGCAGTTCTTC.